Sequencing of this T cell receptor beta chain was carried out in a study of control samples from healthy donors and cancer patients. The data were produced by immunoSEQ multiplex PCR, yet TCRdb's version contains in-frame clones alone and is incomplete. The data contain approximately 80,000 clones, about nine tenths of them singletons. There are 16 residues in the CDR3. In germline, CDR1 is SGHAT, CDR2 FQDESV (reference sequence). The V gene end was trimmed by 6 bases and the J gene end by 5 bases; junction bases not matched to a gene: 6. This clone has only one observation. The V gene is TRBV11-1, the J gene TRBJ2-2; 13 bases align to TRBD2. The source is a man aged 25 to 45 in good health. Sequences were obtained from blood. Here the CDR3 reads CASRLAGGQGTGELFF. CDR3 DNA sequence: TGTGCCAGCAGACTAGCGGGAGGGCAAGGAACCGGGGAGCTGTTTTTT.